This TCR beta chain derives from a study of blood T cell repertoires in COVID-19. Study in general: The analysed material was cDNA or gDNA that came from T cells, B-cell-depleted T cells, or PBMCs.

The repertoire was sequenced with immunoSEQ multiplex PCR; TCRdb's copy has only in-frame clones and lacks some. The sample contains 240,000 or so clones, around 85% of which appear only once. The CDR3 spans 13 residues. The V and J ends lost 0 bases and 4 bases respectively, with 7 bases between them. Looked up from germline, CDR1 is SNHLY and CDR2 is FYNNEI. In assigning cohorts, the study relied on participant-reported clinical history. The sample consisted of PBMCs or T cells enriched from blood (not recorded which). J is TRBJ2-7 and V is TRBV2, with D tentatively TRBD1 (5 bases). The clonotype originates from a middle-aged woman with acute COVID-19. The CDR3 reads CASSEASGYEQYF. CDR3 nucleotide sequence: TGTGCCAGCAGTGAAGCGTCAGGGTACGAGCAGTACTTC. The variable domain in full, with the rest retrieved from reference TRBV2 and TRBJ2-7, is EPEVTQTPSHQVTQMGQEVILRCVPISNHLYFYWYRQILGQKVEFLVSFYNNEISEKSEIFDDQFSVERPDGSNFTLKIRSTKLEDSAMYFCASSEASGYEQYFGPGTRLTVT.